Presented here are 29 T cell receptor beta chains from one specimen sequenced in a study of prognosis after radiotherapy for stage I lung cancer (dated by TCRdb to 2020 to 2023). TCRdb shows the sequencer as Illumina HiSeq 3000. The TCR beta CDR3 region was amplified from genomic DNA by two rounds of multiplex PCR. In the first PCR round, primers specific to each TRBV and TRBJ gene were used, and the primer sequences were filed in Chinese patent CN105087789A. The public reads were quality trimmed at Q25 with fastp and then assembled into clones with MiXCR by TCRdb, keeping productive beta chains. Identical CDR3 proteins give one entry, which carries the most common genes and DNA. Here the sample has about 27,000 distinct CDR3 sequences; 25% to 35% occur a single time. Roughly 35% of the sample is held by the ten biggest clonotypes. This specimen consisted of PBMCs, obtained before or after stereotactic body radiation therapy (not recorded which). The source of these receptors is a donor over 45 with non-small cell lung cancer.

This clonotype was detected many times. The V and J genes are TRBV5-1 and TRBJ1-3, with TRBD1 matching over 10 bases. The V and J ends lost 0 bases and 4 bases, in that order; junction bases with no gene match: 7. The CDR3 has 17 amino acids. Germline V CDR1 and CDR2: SGHRS, YFSETQ. The CDR3 loop is CASSLEGTGVSGNTIYF. The CDR3 coding sequence is TGCGCCAGCAGCTTGGAAGGGACAGGGGTTTCGGGAAACACCATATATTTT.

This chain links TRBV28 with TRBJ2-1; D perhaps matches TRBD1 (6 bases). V gave up 6 bases and J gave up 6 bases, with 18 bases separating them. Looked up from germline, CDR1 is MDHEN and CDR2 is SYDVKM. The CDR3 contains 15 residues. In DNA form, the CDR3 reads TGTGCCAGCAGCTTAGCTCGGACAGATGGCAATGAGCAGTTCTTC. Protein sequence: CASSLARTDGNEQFF.

This clonotype was counted at least ten times. The genes are TRBV19 and TRBJ1-4; tentative D call: TRBD1 (6 bases). Trimming stripped 8 bases from V and 5 bases from J, with 15 bases between. Germline CDR1 and CDR2: LNHDA and SQIVND (reference sequence). The CDR3 has 14 amino acids. The CDR3 is CASSETGLNEKLFF. The CDR3 DNA is TGTGCCAGTTCAGAGACAGGTCTGAATGAAAAACTGTTTTTT.

This clonotype was counted once. The V call is TRBV7-8, the J call TRBJ2-7; D uncertain. V lost 0 bases to trimming and J lost 6 bases, with 15 bases between them. The CDR3 length is 15 residues. The germline gives CDR1 SGHVS, CDR2 FQNEAQ. In DNA form, the CDR3 reads TGTGCCAGCAGCTTAGCTTATCCCTCCCCGTGCGAGCAGTACTTC. The encoded protein is CASSLAYPSPCEQYF.

The sample holds many counts of this clonotype. The V gene is TRBV9, the J gene TRBJ2-3, with D possibly being TRBD2 (7 bases). V was trimmed by 0 bases and J by 2 bases, leaving 22 bases between them. The CDR3 has 19 amino acids. Germline CDR1 and CDR2: SGDLS and YYNGEE. CDR3 region: CASSVGGGAKRSHTDTQYF. The CDR3 region has the DNA TGTGCCAGCAGCGTAGGTGGGGGGGCCAAGCGATCCCACACAGATACGCAGTATTTT.

This chain links TRBV29-1 with TRBJ1-1; D is undetermined. Germline V gene sequence: CDR1 SQVTM, CDR2 ANQGSEA. The ends were cut back, 6 bases at V and 4 bases at J, with 6 bases in the middle. CDR3 size: 10 residues. CDR3 DNA sequence: TGCAGCGTAGTGGGCACTGAAGCTTTCTTT. Its protein product is CSVVGTEAFF.

Concerning this clonotype itself: A single base separates this from a much larger clone, so it may be a read error. The V and J genes are TRBV3-1 and TRBJ2-4; D gene ambiguous. The germline CDR1 and CDR2 sequences are LGHDT and YNNKEL (reference sequence). Trimming pared 4 bases from V and 7 bases from J, leaving 11 bases between. CDR3 length: 13 amino acids. The CDR3 coding sequence is TGTGCCAGCAGCCCCCCCCAAGGGAACATTCAGTACTTC. It translates to CASSPPQGNIQYF.

This clonotype is labeled medium-sized (0.01 to 0.1%). The chain joins TRBV30 to TRBJ2-7; 8 bases align to TRBD2. The trim removed 0 bases at V and 6 bases at J, leaving 4 bases unmatched. The CDR3 has 13 amino acids. Germline CDR1 and CDR2: GTSNPN and SVGIG (reference sequence). CDR3 coding DNA: TGTGCCTGGAGTGTCTCTAGCGGGCGCGAGCAGTACTTC. Protein product: CAWSVSSGREQYF.

This clonotype has at least ten counts. The chain recombines TRBV30 with TRBJ2-3; D might be TRBD2 (5 bases). Germline CDR1 and CDR2: GTSNPN and SVGIG (reference sequence). The CDR3 length is 14 residues. Trimming shortened V by 0 bases and J by 5 bases, and 12 bases separated the two germline ends. The CDR3 reads CAWSVHLAGDTQYF. Written as DNA, the CDR3 is TGTGCCTGGAGTGTACATCTCGCGGGAGATACGCAGTATTTT.

In this sample, this clonotype is medium-sized. The chain carries TRBV7-9 and TRBJ2-7; 13 bases are shared with TRBD2. The CDR3 is 17 residues long. From germline, CDR1 is SEHNR and CDR2 FQNEAQ (reference sequence). V lost 2 bases to trimming and J lost 4 bases; unmatched junction nucleotides: 8. CDR3 DNA: TGTGCCAGCAGCTTAATTACCCGGACTAGCGGGGGTTACGAGCAGTACTTC. This encodes CASSLITRTSGGYEQYF.

In the case of this clonotype: A single base separates this from a much larger clone, so it may be a read error. V is TRBV28 and J is TRBJ2-5, with TRBD1 matching over 7 bases. Trimming at V came to 4 bases and at J to 3 bases, leaving 11 bases not matched to a gene. CDR3 length equals 16 residues. Germline V CDR1 and CDR2: MDHEN, SYDVKM. The CDR3 region is CASSSRPGQVEETQYF. The CDR3 nucleotides read TGTGCCAGCAGTTCCCGCCCCGGACAGGTGGAAGAGACCCAGTACTTC.

Ten or more counts support this clonotype. The chain recombines TRBV5-1 with TRBJ1-4, with D hard to call. Germline values: CDR1 SGHRS, CDR2 YFSETQ. The germline V and J ends were trimmed by 4 bases and 4 bases, with 11 bases remaining between them. The CDR3 contains 14 residues. CDR3 protein: CASSKDAVNEKLFF. DNA of the CDR3: TGCGCCAGCAGCAAAGACGCAGTTAATGAAAAACTGTTTTTT.

To note about this clonotype: Compared with germline, one end of the junction differs, possibly owing to a read error. The gene calls are TRBV6-1 and TRBJ2-7, with 14 bases that match TRBD2. Germline-derived CDR1 and CDR2 are MNHNS and SASEGT. The CDR3 length is 15 residues. CDR3 DNA: TGTGCCAGCAGATCGGGACTAGCGGGGGTCGACGAGCAATACTTC. It codes for CASRSGLAGVDEQYF.

This clonotype was found many times. The chain links TRBV18 to TRBJ2-5; a possible D gene is TRBD1 (6 bases). The V end lost 0 bases, the J end lost 5 bases, and 16 bases lay between the germline ends. The CDR3 totals 16 residues. The germline V gene has CDR1 KGHSH and CDR2 LQKENI. The CDR3 here is CASSPPDRARGETQYF. In DNA, the CDR3 is TGTGCCAGCTCACCACCGGACAGAGCGAGGGGGGAGACCCAGTACTTC.

This clonotype was counted ten times or more. The rearrangement uses TRBV20-1 and TRBJ2-7; 10 bases line up with TRBD1. Per germline, CDR1 DFQATT and CDR2 SNEGSKA (reference sequence). CDR3 length: 13 residues. Unmatched junction bases numbered 5, after V lost 0 bases and J lost 9 bases. DNA for the CDR3: TGCAGTGCTAGAGATAGACAGGGGGCCGGGCAGTACTTC. Residues: CSARDRQGAGQYF.

This clonotype is a singleton in its sample. This likely came from a read error, as a far larger clone is one base away. The chain has TRBV6-1 and TRBJ2-5; D remains ambiguous. Trimming took 3 bases from V and 2 from J, leaving 19 bases between them. There are 17 residues in the CDR3. CDR1 is MNHNS, CDR2 SASEGT, per germline. The chain's CDR3 is CASSDYERRSPQETQYF. In DNA form, the CDR3 reads TGTGCCAGCAGTGATTACGAACGGCGCAGCCCACAAGAGACCCAGTACTTC.

About this clonotype itself: A much bigger clone sits one base away, suggesting this may be a read error. The chain uses TRBV19 and TRBJ2-2; D is undetermined. The CDR3 contains 15 residues. Trimming took 4 bases from V and 2 from J, leaving 11 bases between them. Germline CDR1 is LNHDA and CDR2 is SQIVND (reference sequence). The CDR3 sequence is CASSTQSRNTGELFF. CDR3 DNA sequence: TGTGCCAGTAGTACCCAAAGTAGAAACACCGGGGAGCTGTTTTTT.

The sample holds many counts of this clonotype. This sequence joins TRBV19 and TRBJ2-2; weak D call: TRBD1 (6 bases). The germline V and J ends were trimmed by 4 bases and 1 base, with 10 bases remaining between them. There are 15 residues in the CDR3. Germline V gene lookup returns CDR1 LNHDA and CDR2 SQIVND (reference sequence). In DNA form, the CDR3 reads TGTGCCAGTAGTACCCTGACAGGGAACACCGGGGAGCTGTTTTTT. Translation gives CASSTLTGNTGELFF.

This chain joins TRBV5-4 and TRBJ1-2, with D perhaps TRBD1 (5 bases). Germline-derived CDR1 and CDR2 are SGHNT and YYREEE (reference sequence). CDR3 length: 14 amino acids. Trimming cost V 7 bases and J 7 bases, with 20 bases left between them. The CDR3 DNA is TGTGCCAGCGGGGGGAATCGAGGAGGTGGTGGCTACACCTTC. Protein product: CASGGNRGGGGYTF.

V is TRBV20-1 and J is TRBJ2-7; 11 nucleotides line up with TRBD1. CDR1 is DFQATT and CDR2 is SNEGSKA in the germline V gene (reference sequence). V lost 7 bases and J lost 0; bases outside the gene matches: 20. The CDR3 is made up of 19 amino acids. The CDR3: CSGPGQGGIIKPSSYEQYF. The DNA for the CDR3 is TGCAGTGGGCCGGGACAGGGGGGGATTATCAAACCAAGCTCCTACGAGCAGTACTTC.

In this sample, this clonotype turned up a few times. A much larger clone is a single base away; this may be a read error. This chain links TRBV6-1 with TRBJ1-1; D ambiguous. The CDR3 is made up of 11 amino acids. Looked up from germline, CDR1 is MNHNS and CDR2 is SASEGT. CDR3 residues: CASIERDIAFF. CDR3 DNA: TGTGCCAGCATTGAAAGGGATATAGCTTTCTTT.

This clonotype was counted between two and nine times. A far larger clone differs by one base, so this is likely a read error. This chain uses TRBV6-2 or TRBV6-3 with TRBJ2-1; the D gene is possibly TRBD2 (7 bases). This CDR3 is built from 15 residues. Germline CDR1 and CDR2: MNHEY and SVGEGT. CDR3 protein: CASSEGGGLYNEQSF. In DNA form, the CDR3 reads TGTGCCAGCAGTGAAGGGGGGGGCCTATACAATGAGCAGTCCTTC.

Ten or more counts support this clonotype. V is TRBV10-3 and J is TRBJ2-3; tentative D call: TRBD1 (6 bases). Germline assignment: CDR1 ENHRY and CDR2 SYGVKD. Trimming removed 0 bases from V and 1 base from J, with 14 bases in between. The CDR3 sequence is 17 residues long. The CDR3 sequence: CAISESRRKGGTDTQYF. For the CDR3, the DNA is TGTGCCATCAGTGAGTCGAGGAGAAAGGGGGGCACAGATACGCAGTATTTT.

To note about this clonotype: A clone one base away is much larger, so this may be a read error. V and J are TRBV20-1 and TRBJ2-5; D may be TRBD2 (6 bases). V lost 0 bases and J 7 bases, leaving 18 bases between the germline ends. CDR1 is DFQATT, CDR2 SNEGSKA, per germline (reference sequence). The CDR3 sequence is 15 residues long. This CDR3 is CSARDIGGVGTTQYF. CDR3 nucleotides: TGCAGTGCTAGAGATATTGGAGGGGTGGGGACGACCCAGTACTTC.

Ten or more counts support this clonotype. This chain connects TRBV7-3 to TRBJ2-5, with D perhaps matching TRBD1 or TRBD2 (5 bases each). Per the germline V gene, CDR1 is SGHTA and CDR2 is FQGTGA. The CDR3 is 13 amino acids. Trimming stripped 5 bases from V and 5 bases from J, with 12 bases between. The CDR3 bases are TGTGCCAGCAGCCCCGGGACGTTTGAGACCCAGTACTTC. It codes for CASSPGTFETQYF.

This clonotype was observed at least ten times. The V and J genes are TRBV5-8 and TRBJ1-2; D gene ambiguous. The germline CDR1 and CDR2 sequences are SGHTS and YDEGEE. The CDR3 contains 14 residues. V was pared by 2 bases and J by 0 bases, with 8 bases between. The CDR3 nucleotides read TGTGCCAGCAGCTTTTTCCGGGCTAACTATGGCTACACCTTC. Translation gives CASSFFRANYGYTF.

The chain uses TRBV6-2 or TRBV6-3 and TRBJ2-1; 8 bases match TRBD1. The CDR3 runs 15 residues. Germline V gene sequence: CDR1 MNHEY, CDR2 SVGEGT. J was trimmed by 9 bases and V by 5 bases; bases with no gene match: 12. CDR3 DNA sequence: TGTGCCAGCAGTACCGGACAGGGTCTAAACAGTGAGCAGTTCTTC. Translated, it gives CASSTGQGLNSEQFF.

This clonotype was counted many times. The rearrangement joins TRBV14 to TRBJ2-1; possibly TRBD1 or TRBD2 for D (5 bases each). Germline CDR1 SGHDN, CDR2 FVKESK. Trimming took 8 bases from V and 10 from J, leaving 12 bases between them. CDR3 length equals 11 residues. The CDR3 spells CASGGVLEQFF. In nucleotides, the CDR3 is TGTGCCAGCGGGGGTGTTCTAGAGCAGTTCTTC.

The chain links TRBV3-1 to TRBJ2-7; D may correspond to TRBD1 or TRBD2 (5 bases each). The CDR3 covers 14 residues. Germline CDR1 and CDR2: LGHDT and YNNKEL (reference sequence). Trimming removed 10 bases at V and 2 bases at J, with 18 bases between. The CDR3 coding sequence is TGTGCCATTAGCCTTCCCGGGACGACCTACGAGCAGTACTTC. Residues: CAISLPGTTYEQYF.